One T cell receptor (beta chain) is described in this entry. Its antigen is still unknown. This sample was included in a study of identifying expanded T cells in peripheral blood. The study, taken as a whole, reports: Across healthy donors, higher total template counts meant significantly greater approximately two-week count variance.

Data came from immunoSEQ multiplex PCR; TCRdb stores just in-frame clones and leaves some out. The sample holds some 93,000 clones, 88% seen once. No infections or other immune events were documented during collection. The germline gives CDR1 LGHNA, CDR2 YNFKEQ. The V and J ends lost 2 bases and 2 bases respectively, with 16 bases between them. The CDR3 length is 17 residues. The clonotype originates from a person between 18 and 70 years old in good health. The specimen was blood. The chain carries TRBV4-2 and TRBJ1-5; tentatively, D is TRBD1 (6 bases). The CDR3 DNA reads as TGTGCCAGCAGCCAATCTTCCAGGGGTGCGGGCAATCAGCCCCAGCATTTT. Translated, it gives CASSQSSRGAGNQPQHF.